A single TCR beta chain is shown here with its context. V dropped 5 bases and J dropped 5 bases, with 18 bases sitting between them. The V gene's germline CDR1 is SGHAT and CDR2 FQNNGV. This CDR3 spans 15 amino acids. The data originate from a study of T cell responses to AZD1222 COVID-19 vaccine. Sequencing was performed with immunoSEQ multiplex PCR; in TCRdb, only in-frame clones are kept and a portion is missing. The sample contains 140,000 or so clones, around 89% of which appear only once. Source: peripheral blood, taken on day 0 of AZD1222 vaccination. The clonotype originates from an adult in good health. V usage is TRBV11-2 and J usage is TRBJ1-1; D might be TRBD1 (5 bases). The CDR3, as DNA: TGTGCCAGCAGCCCCGGGTCCCAGGGTAGGACTGAAGCTTTCTTT. This translates into CASSPGSQGRTEAFF.